The 7 T cell receptor beta chains reported below all come from one sample, sequenced in a study of CD8 T cells in Susac syndrome. After extraction with the RNeasy kit, about 0.5 to 1 ug of the RNA was reverse transcribed using random hexamers. TCRdb fed the immunoSEQ multiplex PCR reads into MiXCR, producing one record per CDR3 protein. The data contain approximately 160,000 distinct CDR3 sequences, just over 90% of them singletons. What was sequenced was CD4+ T cells from PBMCs. These receptors all come from a human donor in good health.

The V gene is TRBV7-3, the J gene TRBJ1-1, with 7 bases that match TRBD1. V shed 5 bases and J 13 bases; nucleotides not matched to a gene: 13. Germline V gene data show CDR1 as SGHTA and CDR2 as FQGTGA. This CDR3 is built from 13 residues. CDR3 amino acids: CASSASETGIVFF. The CDR3 DNA is TGTGCCAGCAGCGCCTCCGAGACAGGGATTGTTTTCTTT.

V and J are TRBV2 and TRBJ1-5; D is possibly TRBD1 (6 bases). The V end lost 6 bases, the J end lost 0 bases, and 15 bases lay between the germline ends. This CDR3 region has 16 residues. CDR1 and CDR2 from the germline V gene are SNHLY and FYNNEI. The CDR3 is CASSEDRYYSNQPQHF. Here the CDR3 DNA reads TGTGCCAGCAGCGAGGACAGATACTATAGCAATCAGCCCCAGCATTTT.

This clonotype was counted a single time. V gene TRBV19 combines with J gene TRBJ1-1, with a possible D match to TRBD1 (5 bases). V was pared by 5 bases and J by 4 bases, with 14 bases between. The CDR3 consists of 14 residues. Germline V lookup: CDR1 LNHDA, CDR2 SQIVND (reference sequence). The chain's CDR3 is CASSRGLRSTEAFF. The CDR3 nucleotides are TGTGCCAGTAGTCGGGGGTTACGAAGCACTGAAGCTTTCTTT.

The chain combines TRBV27 with TRBJ2-3; TRBD2 agrees at 13 bases. Germline V gene lookup returns CDR1 MNHEY and CDR2 SMNVEV (reference sequence). The CDR3 extends over 17 amino acids. Unmatched junction bases numbered 6, after V lost 3 bases and J lost 3 bases. CDR3 coding DNA: TGTGCCAGCAGTTTTGTGACTAGCGGGGGGTTAACAGATACGCAGTATTTT. It yields the protein CASSFVTSGGLTDTQYF.

The V and J genes are TRBV7-9 and TRBJ2-7; TRBD1 aligns across 7 bases. Trimming took 3 bases from V and 3 from J; bases not matched to a gene: 5. The germline V gene encodes CDR1 SEHNR and CDR2 FQNEAQ (reference sequence). The CDR3 length is 14 residues. The CDR3 reads CASSLDRTHYEQYF. The CDR3 region has the DNA TGTGCCAGCAGCTTGGACAGGACTCACTACGAGCAGTACTTC.

The V and J genes are TRBV6-1 and TRBJ2-6; 8 positions agree with TRBD2. Germline CDR1 is MNHNS and CDR2 is SASEGT. After removal of 4 bases from V and 0 bases from J, the junction contained 8 bases not matched to a gene. This CDR3 comprises 18 residues. CDR3 bases: TGTGCCAGCAGTGCCTCGGGGGGGCAGAGCTCTGGGGCCAACGTCCTGACTTTC. It translates to CASSASGGQSSGANVLTF.

The chain has TRBV7-9 and TRBJ2-3; the match to TRBD2 covers 7 bases. Germline CDR1 SEHNR, CDR2 FQNEAQ (reference sequence). J gave up 4 bases and V 5 bases, and 6 bases lay outside the gene matches. CDR3 length equals 14 residues. CDR3 in amino acids: CASSETSSADTQYF. In DNA form, the CDR3 reads TGTGCCAGCAGCGAGACTAGCTCGGCAGATACGCAGTATTTT.